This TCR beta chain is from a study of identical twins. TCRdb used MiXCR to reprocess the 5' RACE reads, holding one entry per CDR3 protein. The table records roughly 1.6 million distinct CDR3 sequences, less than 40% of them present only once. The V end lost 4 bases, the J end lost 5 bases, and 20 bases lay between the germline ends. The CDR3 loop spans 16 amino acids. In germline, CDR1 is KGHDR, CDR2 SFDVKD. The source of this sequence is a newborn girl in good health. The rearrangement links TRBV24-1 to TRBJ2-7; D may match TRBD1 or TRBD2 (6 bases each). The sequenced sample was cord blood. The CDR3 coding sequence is TGTGCCACCAGTGACTCCGACAGGAGGGAGAGAAACGAGCAGTACTTC. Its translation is CATSDSDRRERNEQYF.